This T cell receptor (beta chain) is from a study of blood T cell repertoires in COVID-19. Per the authors' pipeline: Reference gene primer amplification gave estimated nucleated cell counts. Generated by immunoSEQ multiplex PCR, the TCRdb table keeps only in-frame clones and is missing some. Clone size and the V and J calls come from that table; the DNA yielded D and trimming. The sample shows over 120,000 clones, 70% to 85% of them seen only once. Participants were aged about 18 to 90 years, lived in over 20 US areas, and enrolled virtually. Researchers sorted participants into cohorts using their self-reported clinical history. Donors of Cohort 3 who recovered were those that had two negative PCRs, clearance, or symptom resolution. The CDR3 spans 16 residues. Germline V CDR1 and CDR2: SGHRS, YFSETQ. The V segment lost 4 bases and the J segment 2 bases; nucleotides outside the gene matches: 8.

V is TRBV5-1 and J is TRBJ2-2; 7 nucleotides line up with TRBD2. This clonotype was obtained from a middle-aged man who had recovered from COVID-19. Sequencing was done on a sample of PBMCs or T cells enriched from blood (not recorded which). CDR3 sequence (DNA): TGCGCCAGCAGCGCAGGACTAGGGTTAAACACCGGGGAGCTGTTTTTT. This sequence encodes CASSAGLGLNTGELFF.